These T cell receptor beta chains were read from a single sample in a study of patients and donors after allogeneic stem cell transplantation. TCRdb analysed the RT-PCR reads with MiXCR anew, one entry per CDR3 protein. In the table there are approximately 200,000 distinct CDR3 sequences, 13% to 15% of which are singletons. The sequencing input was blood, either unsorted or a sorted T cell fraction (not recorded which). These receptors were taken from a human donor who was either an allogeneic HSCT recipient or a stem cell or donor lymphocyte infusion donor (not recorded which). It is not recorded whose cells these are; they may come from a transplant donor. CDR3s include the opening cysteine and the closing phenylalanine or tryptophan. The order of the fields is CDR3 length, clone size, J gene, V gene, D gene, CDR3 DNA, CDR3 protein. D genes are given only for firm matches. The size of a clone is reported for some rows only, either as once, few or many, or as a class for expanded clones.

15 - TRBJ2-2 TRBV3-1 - TGTGCCTGTACTCAGGGGGGCGAACGCACCGGGGAGCTGTTTTTT CACTQGGERTGELFF
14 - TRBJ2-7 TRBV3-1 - TGTGCCAGCAGCCAAATAGGCAGGGTGGACGAGCAGTACTTC CASSQIGRVDEQYF
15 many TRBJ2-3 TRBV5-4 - TGTGCCAGCACCTCCCCAGGGAGCCTCGGGGATACGCAGTATTTT CASTSPGSLGDTQYF
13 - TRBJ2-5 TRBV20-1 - TGCAGTGCTAGCCAACTGGAACAAGAGACCCAGTACTTC CSASQLEQETQYF
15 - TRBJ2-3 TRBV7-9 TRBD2 TGTGCCAGCAGCCGGGGGGAGCGGGGGACAGATACGCAGTATTTT CASSRGERGTDTQYF
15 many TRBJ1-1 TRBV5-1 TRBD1 TGCGCCAGCAGCTTTAATATGGGACAGGGGTCTGAAGCTTTCTTT CASSFNMGQGSEAFF
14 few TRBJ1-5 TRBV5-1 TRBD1 TGCGCCAGCAGTCGCGACAGGGGTGATCAGCCCCAGCATTTT CASSRDRGDQPQHF
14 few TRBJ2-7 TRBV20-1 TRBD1 TGCAGTGCGCCGTCAGGACAGGGATTTAACGAGCAGTACTTC CSAPSGQGFNEQYF
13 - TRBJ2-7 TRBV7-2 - TGTGCCAGCAGCTTAACGCCGACGTGGGAGCAGTACTTC CASSLTPTWEQYF
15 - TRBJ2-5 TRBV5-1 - TGCGCCAGCAGCTTGGGGGGCCCAGGGCAAGAGACCCAGTACTTC CASSLGGPGQETQYF
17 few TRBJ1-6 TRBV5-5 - TGTGCCAGCAGCTTGGCTGGGGGGCGGACTACCTATTCACCCCTCCACTTT CASSLAGGRTTYSPLHF
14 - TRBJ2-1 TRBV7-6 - TGTGCCAGCAGCACCCCGGAGGCCTACAATGAGCAGTTCTTC CASSTPEAYNEQFF
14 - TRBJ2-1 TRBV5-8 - TGTGCCAGCAGCTCCGGACTCGTCTACAATGAGCAGTTCTTC CASSSGLVYNEQFF
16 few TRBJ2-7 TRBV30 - TGTGCCTGGAGTCCCTCGAGCCAGGCCATCTCCTACGAGCAGTACTTC CAWSPSSQAISYEQYF
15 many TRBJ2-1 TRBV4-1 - TGCGCCAGCAGCCTAGAGGCGCTACCAAACAATGAGCAGTTCTTC CASSLEALPNNEQFF
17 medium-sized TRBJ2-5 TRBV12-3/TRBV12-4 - TGTGCCAGCAGTTTGTTTGCCCGGCCAGGGAAACAAGAGACCCAGTACTTC CASSLFARPGKQETQYF
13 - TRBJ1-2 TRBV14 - TGTGCCAGCAGGGGAGGGGTGGACTATGGCTACACCTTC CASRGGVDYGYTF
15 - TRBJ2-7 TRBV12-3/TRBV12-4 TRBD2 TGTGCCAGCAGTCGGACTAGCGGGATTAGTTACGAGCAGTACTTC CASSRTSGISYEQYF
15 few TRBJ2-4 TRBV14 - TGTGCCAGCAGCCAAGATTTCCGCGGGGTTAACATTCAGTACTTC CASSQDFRGVNIQYF
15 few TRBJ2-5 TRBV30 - TGTGCCTGGAACCTAATCATGGGGGAATCGGAGACCCAGTACTTC CAWNLIMGESETQYF
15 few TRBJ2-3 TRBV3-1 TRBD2 TGTGCCAGCAGCCCCTCCGAGCGGGGGGCAGGTACGCAGTATTTT CASSPSERGAGTQYF
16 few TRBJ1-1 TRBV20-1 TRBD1 TGCAGTGCTCGTCTGGGGACAGGGGGTTGGGGCACTGAAGCTTTCTTT CSARLGTGGWGTEAFF
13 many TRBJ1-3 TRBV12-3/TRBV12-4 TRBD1 TGTGCCAGCAGTACGGGACAGGGAAACACCATATATTTT CASSTGQGNTIYF
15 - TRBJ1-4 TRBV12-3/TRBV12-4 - TGTGCCAGCAGTGTATCGCAGGGGAGGAGTGAAAAACTGTTTTTT CASSVSQGRSEKLFF
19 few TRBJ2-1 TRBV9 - TGTGCCAGCAGCGTAGGGCTAGTGCAGATCCAGACGACCTACAATGAGCAGTTCTTC CASSVGLVQIQTTYNEQFF
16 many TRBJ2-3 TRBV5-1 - TGCGCCAGCAGCTTGGACGGCGGGATGAGCACAGATACGCAGTATTTT CASSLDGGMSTDTQYF
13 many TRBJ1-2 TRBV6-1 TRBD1 TGTGCCAGCAGGACCGGACAGGGGAATGGCTACACCTTC CASRTGQGNGYTF
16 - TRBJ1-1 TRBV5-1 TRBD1 TGCGCCAGCAGCTTGCCGATCGACAGGGTCGAGACTGAAGCTTTCTTT CASSLPIDRVETEAFF
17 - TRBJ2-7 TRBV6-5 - TGTGCCAGCAGTTACTCAGTCCTAGCGCCGATATCCTACGAGCAGTACTTC CASSYSVLAPISYEQYF
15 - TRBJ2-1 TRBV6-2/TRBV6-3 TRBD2 TGTGCCAGCAGTCCCGGGACTAGCGGGAATAATGAGCAGTTCTTC CASSPGTSGNNEQFF
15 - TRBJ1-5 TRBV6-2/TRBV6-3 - TGTGCCAGCATCCAAGGCAGCAGCCCTAATCAGCCCCAGCATTTT CASIQGSSPNQPQHF